This T cell receptor (beta chain) originates from a study of blood T cell repertoires in COVID-19. Study background: The origin of the acute and convalescent COVID-19 samples was the United States, Italy and Spain. The cDNA or gDNA used as material had been derived from T cells, B-cell-depleted T cells, or PBMCs.

The CDR3 spans 16 residues. J lost 2 bases, V lost 3 bases, and 9 bases had no gene match. Germline CDR1 is MNHEY and CDR2 is SMNVEV (reference sequence). The protocol was immunoSEQ multiplex PCR, while the TCRdb copy is restricted to in-frame clones and leaves out a portion. The sample lists roughly 160,000 clones; around 82% were seen once. The sequence came from a man between 18 and 35 years old with active or convalescent COVID-19. Sample: peripheral blood. The chain couples TRBV27 to TRBJ2-5; TRBD2 matches 7 bases. CDR3 region: CASSFNNPSGQETQYF. CDR3 in DNA: TGTGCCAGCAGTTTCAACAATCCTAGCGGACAAGAGACCCAGTACTTC.